A selection of T cell receptor beta chains follows, all from one sample in a study of T cell changes during pregnancy in multiple sclerosis. Clones were read by immunoSEQ multiplex PCR, and TCRdb kept only the in-frame ones, dropping some. The data show 83,000 or so clones, 94% seen once. The sample was peripheral blood, taken after pregnancy. These receptors were collected from a female donor in good health, enrolled as a control in a pregnancy study. CDR3s include the opening cysteine and the closing phenylalanine or tryptophan. A D gene is named only where the DNA matches it firmly. Only part of the rows carry a size: once, few, many, or a class if the clone is expanded.

d_call,clone_size,v_call,j_call,cdr3_nt,cdr3_aa
NA,NA,TRBV6-5,TRBJ1-2,TGTGCCAGCAGTTACGCGGTAAACTATGGCTACACCTTC,CASSYAVNYGYTF
TRBD2,NA,TRBV9,TRBJ2-7,TGTGCCAGCAGCGCATTAAGCGGGAGTTCGAGCGAGCAGTACTTC,CASSALSGSSSEQYF
NA,NA,TRBV2,TRBJ2-5,TGTGGCAGCACGCGGGATGAAGAGACCCAGTACTTC,CGSTRDEETQYF
TRBD2,once,TRBV9,TRBJ2-3,TGTGCCAGCAGCTTTAGCGGGAGCGCAGATACGCAGTATTTT,CASSFSGSADTQYF
NA,NA,TRBV4-1,TRBJ2-5,TGCGCCAGCAGCCAGGCTCAAGAGACCCAGTACTTC,CASSQAQETQYF
NA,NA,TRBV5-1,TRBJ1-1,TGCGCCAGCAGCTTACCACTGCCGGACAGTCGGGATGAAGCTTTCTTT,CASSLPLPDSRDEAFF
TRBD2,NA,TRBV9,TRBJ2-1,TGTGCCAGCAGCGCGGGAACTAGCGGGACCACGGATGAGCAGTTCTTC,CASSAGTSGTTDEQFF
TRBD1,NA,TRBV28,TRBJ1-5,TGTGCCAGCAGTACAAGGGACAGGGGGGCGAATCAGCCCCAGCATTTT,CASSTRDRGANQPQHF
NA,NA,TRBV25-1,TRBJ2-7,TGTGCCAGCAGTGCCGTTCTTGCAGAAATCGTCGAGCAGTACTTC,CASSAVLAEIVEQYF
NA,NA,TRBV2,TRBJ2-1,TGTGCCGGAGCTTCGAGGAGGAGCGTTTCTGAGCAGTTCTTC,CAGASRRSVSEQFF
NA,NA,TRBV28,TRBJ1-5,TGTGCCAGAAGCCTTTTATGGGGACACAATCAGCCCCAGCATTTT,CARSLLWGHNQPQHF
TRBD2,NA,TRBV7-9,TRBJ2-7,TGTGCCAGCGGGATGGGGGTGGGAGGGCCGGGCTCCTACGAGCAGTACTTC,CASGMGVGGPGSYEQYF
NA,NA,TRBV28,TRBJ2-7,TGTGCCAGCAGGGGCCTAGGAGGGGCCAGACTGTACGAGCAGTACTTC,CASRGLGGARLYEQYF
NA,NA,TRBV28,TRBJ1-1,TGTGCCAGCAGTCTCCGAGGCAGGGATGGTGAAGCTTTCTTT,CASSLRGRDGEAFF
TRBD2,NA,TRBV5-1,TRBJ2-5,TGCGCCAGCAGCTTGGGGCTAGCGGGATTGGAGACCCAGTACTTC,CASSLGLAGLETQYF
NA,NA,TRBV14,TRBJ2-3,TGTGCCAGCAGCCTGCGGGATTTTCTCACAGATACGCAGTATTTT,CASSLRDFLTDTQYF
NA,NA,TRBV27,TRBJ2-7,TGTGCCAGCAGTTTAAACCCTAACTCCTACGAGCAGTACTTC,CASSLNPNSYEQYF
NA,NA,TRBV28,TRBJ2-6,TGTGCCAGCAGTTTAGGGCACTCTGGGGCCAACGTCCTGACTTTC,CASSLGHSGANVLTF
NA,NA,TRBV27,TRBJ2-1,TGTGCCAGCAGTTTATCAGGCCTGCGGCGGCCCTACAATGAGCAGTTCTTC,CASSLSGLRRPYNEQFF
NA,once,TRBV9,TRBJ2-6,TGTGCCAGCAGCGTAGGAATACCAGACGGGAGCTCTGGGGCCAACGTCCTGACTTTC,CASSVGIPDGSSGANVLTF
TRBD1,NA,TRBV2,TRBJ2-7,TGTGCCAGCAGTGAGTTTTGGACAGGGGCCTACGAGCAGTACTTC,CASSEFWTGAYEQYF
NA,NA,TRBV11-3,TRBJ2-7,TGTGCCAGCAGCCGTAGGGGAGGAGAGGGGTACGAGCAGTACTTC,CASSRRGGEGYEQYF
NA,NA,TRBV28,TRBJ2-2,TGTGCCAGCAGTCTCGGACAAAACACCGGGGAGCTGTTTTTT,CASSLGQNTGELFF
NA,NA,TRBV28,TRBJ2-7,TGTGCCAGCAGCCCTATCGCATACGAGCAGTACTTC,CASSPIAYEQYF
TRBD1,NA,TRBV19,TRBJ1-5,TGTGCCAGTACCGCACAGGGGGGCTATAGCAATCAGCCCCAGCATTTT,CASTAQGGYSNQPQHF
TRBD2,NA,TRBV15,TRBJ2-1,TGTGCCACCAGCAGGAGAGCAACTAGCGGGACCCTCAATGAGCAGTTCTTC,CATSRRATSGTLNEQFF
NA,NA,TRBV14,TRBJ2-1,TGTGCCAGCAGCCCCCACCTCCAGTCCTACAATGAGCAGTTCTTC,CASSPHLQSYNEQFF
NA,NA,TRBV2,TRBJ1-2,TGTGCCAGCGGCCAGTCCTATGGCTACACCTTC,CASGQSYGYTF
NA,once,TRBV10-3,TRBJ2-7,TGTGCCATCAGTGAGTCTACAGGGTACTACGAGCAGTACTTC,CAISESTGYYEQYF
NA,NA,TRBV11-2,TRBJ2-5,TGTGCCAGCAGCTTAGGAGGGATGGCGGGCCGGGAGCAAGAGACCCAGTACTTC,CASSLGGMAGREQETQYF
TRBD1,NA,TRBV6-5,TRBJ2-7,TGTGCCAGCAGTTACGACAGGGATTCTTACGAGCAGTACTTC,CASSYDRDSYEQYF
NA,NA,TRBV28,TRBJ2-1,TGTGCCAGCAGTTCAGGTCACGCGCAAAGCGGTGAGCAGTTCTTC,CASSSGHAQSGEQFF
TRBD1,once,TRBV5-4,TRBJ2-1,TGTGCCAGCAGCTTGGGGGGACAGTTGTACAATGAGCAGTTCTTC,CASSLGGQLYNEQFF
TRBD1,NA,TRBV7-6,TRBJ1-5,TGTGCCAGCAGCGCATCCGGGACAGCTAACAATCAGCCCCAGCATTTT,CASSASGTANNQPQHF
NA,NA,TRBV25-1,TRBJ2-3,TGTGCCAGCAGTGAATATACCCCCTCAGGGGAGGATACGCAGTATTTT,CASSEYTPSGEDTQYF
TRBD1,NA,TRBV7-2,TRBJ2-7,TGTGCCAGCAGCCCGGGGACAGGGATGTTCTACGAGCAGTACTTC,CASSPGTGMFYEQYF
TRBD2,NA,TRBV7-9,TRBJ2-5,TGTGCCAGCAGCCCGGGAACCTGGACTAGCGGACAAGAGACCCAGTACTTC,CASSPGTWTSGQETQYF
NA,NA,TRBV25-1,TRBJ2-3,TGTGCCGCCGCAATTACTAGCACAGATACGCAGTATTTT,CAAAITSTDTQYF
TRBD1,NA,TRBV4-1,TRBJ2-7,TGCGCCAGCAGCCAAGATCTGGACAGGGAGTTTCACGAGCAGTACTTC,CASSQDLDREFHEQYF
NA,NA,TRBV7-2,TRBJ1-5,TGTGCCAGCAGCCCCTTGGTGGGGGCAGGGCAGCCCCAGCATTTT,CASSPLVGAGQPQHF
NA,NA,TRBV5-8,TRBJ1-3,TGTGCCAGCACAGGATACTCTGGAAACACCATATATTTT,CASTGYSGNTIYF
NA,NA,TRBV27,TRBJ2-1,TGTGCCAACAGTTTATTCGGGAGTACCTTGGGTGAGCAGTTCTTC,CANSLFGSTLGEQFF
TRBD1,once,TRBV6-4,TRBJ2-3,TGTGCCAGCAGTGACTCTCTGGACAGGGGCTCAGATACGCAGTATTTT,CASSDSLDRGSDTQYF
TRBD1,NA,TRBV4-1,TRBJ1-3,TGCGCCAGCAGCCTCTTCATCCAAGGCAGGGGGCAAGGAAACACCATATATTTT,CASSLFIQGRGQGNTIYF
TRBD1,NA,TRBV28,TRBJ1-4,TGTGCCAGCAGTTCAACCGGGACAGGGCGAGAGGGAAAACTGTTTTTT,CASSSTGTGREGKLFF
NA,NA,TRBV5-4,TRBJ2-3,TGTGCCAGCAGCAGAGACACAGATACGCAGTATTTT,CASSRDTDTQYF
TRBD2,NA,TRBV6-1,TRBJ2-3,TGTGCCAGCAGTGCCCGACCCGGGACTAGCGGGGGCCTGTATACGCAGTATTTT,CASSARPGTSGGLYTQYF
TRBD2,NA,TRBV13,TRBJ2-7,TGTGCCAGCAGCTCTCGGGGACTAGCGGGCCCCTGGGACGAGCAGTACTTC,CASSSRGLAGPWDEQYF
TRBD1,once,TRBV18,TRBJ2-7,TGTGCCAGCTCACCAGGGACAGGGGATTACGAGCAGTACTTC,CASSPGTGDYEQYF
NA,once,TRBV28,TRBJ2-3,TGTGCCAGCAGTTTATCTACCGGGGAGGGGGGCACAGATACGCAGTATTTT,CASSLSTGEGGTDTQYF
TRBD2,NA,TRBV6-5,TRBJ2-3,TGTGCCAGCAGAGGCCTAGCGGGAGTGGAAGATACGCAGTATTTT,CASRGLAGVEDTQYF
TRBD1,NA,TRBV18,TRBJ1-5,TGTGCCAGCTCGCTACAGGGGACCAATCAGCCCCAGCATTTT,CASSLQGTNQPQHF
TRBD1,NA,TRBV4-1,TRBJ2-4,TGCGCCAGCAGCCTCACAGACAGGGTCAGGGACATTCAGTACTTC,CASSLTDRVRDIQYF
TRBD2,NA,TRBV25-1,TRBJ2-1,TGTGCCAGCAGTGGCCTAGCGGAATACAATGAGCAGTTCTTC,CASSGLAEYNEQFF
TRBD2,NA,TRBV6-5,TRBJ2-5,TGTGCCAGCAGTTACGGACGAGCGGGAGTGGAGACCCAGTACTTC,CASSYGRAGVETQYF
TRBD1,few,TRBV6-1,TRBJ1-5,TGTGCCAGCATCCCGGACAGGCACAATCAGCCCCAGCATTTT,CASIPDRHNQPQHF
NA,NA,TRBV9,TRBJ1-2,TGTGCCAGCAGCGCCACCGGGACAAACTATGGCTACACCTTC,CASSATGTNYGYTF